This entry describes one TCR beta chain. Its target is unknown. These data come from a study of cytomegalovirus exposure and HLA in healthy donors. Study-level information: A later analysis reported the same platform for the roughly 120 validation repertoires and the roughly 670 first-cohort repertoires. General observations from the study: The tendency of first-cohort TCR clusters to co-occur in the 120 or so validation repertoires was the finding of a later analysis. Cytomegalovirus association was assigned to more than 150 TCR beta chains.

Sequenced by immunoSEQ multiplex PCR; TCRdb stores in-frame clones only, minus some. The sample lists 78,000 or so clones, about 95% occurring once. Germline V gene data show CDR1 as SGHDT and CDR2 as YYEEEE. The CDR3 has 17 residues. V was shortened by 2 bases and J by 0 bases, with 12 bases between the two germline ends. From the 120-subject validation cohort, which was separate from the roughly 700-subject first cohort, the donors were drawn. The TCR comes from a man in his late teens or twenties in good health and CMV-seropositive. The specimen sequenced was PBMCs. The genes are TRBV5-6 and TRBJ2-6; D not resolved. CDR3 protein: CASSFELLSSGANVLTF. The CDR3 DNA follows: TGTGCCAGCAGCTTTGAGCTATTATCCTCTGGGGCCAACGTCCTGACTTTC. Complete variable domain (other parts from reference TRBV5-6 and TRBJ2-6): DAGVTQSPTHLIKTRGQQVTLRCSPKSGHDTVSWYQQALGQGPQFIFQYYEEEERQRGNFPDRFSGHQFPNYSSELNVNALLLGDSALYLCASSFELLSSGANVLTFGAGSRLTVL.